This TCR beta chain was obtained from a study of blood T cell repertoires in COVID-19 (dated by TCRdb to the early 2020s). Study-wide context: Samples covering the acute and convalescent phases of COVID-19 were provided by collaborators in the United States, Italy and Spain. Deeply sampled blood TCRbeta repertoires from subjects exposed to, actively infected with, or recovered from COVID-19 were included in the dataset. Sample metadata almost always included a de-identified subject ID, COVID-19 status, age in years and sex. The samples were drawn from two sources: the first 160 participants of the ongoing ImmuneRACE study, and fewer than 1,500 subjects contributed by 6 global collaborators. A freely available public database, intended as a resource for researchers studying the immune response to SARS-CoV-2, is where the repertoires were released. HLA class I and class II types, where available, came from metadata supplied by the sample provider rather than from assay-based typing. The prospective study material was composed of cDNA or gDNA derived from T cells, B-cell-depleted T cells, or PBMCs.

Broader findings and caveats from the paper: How much clinical and demographic metadata was included differed by source and by participant, and the metadata was provided uncurated.

As regards this clone: No cognate antigen has been identified for it. Base quality data are lacking; no much larger clone is found one base away.

The CDR3 covers 13 residues, taking in both the cysteine and the phenylalanine. CDR3 DNA only is kept here, 39 bases in frame from base 1. Via the germline V gene (reference sequence), CDR1 is LNHNV and CDR2 YYDKDF. V sheds 3 bases and J sheds 4 bases, leaving 10 bases between their ends. Whole blood was collected in K2EDTA tubes by collaborating institutions according to the institutions' own protocols. For TCRbeta analysis, collaborators shipped samples as frozen whole blood, isolated PBMCs, or DNA extracted from either of those sample types. TCRbeta CDR3 regions were amplified from genomic DNA using the immunoSEQ Assay, a bias-controlled multiplex PCR. Per the authors' processing: Within the assay, amplification of reference gene primers was used to estimate how many nucleated cells each sample contained. Sequence reads were collapsed and filtered to measure the absolute abundance of every unique TCRbeta CDR3 rearrangement. For each sample, productive Simpson clonality was calculated by taking the square root of Simpson's diversity index across productive rearrangements. The table was pulled from immuneACCESS by TCRdb, which kept in-frame rearrangements only. Such tables lose some clones; where checked, under half of the loss comes from unresolved V genes, and the rest has no known cause. D and trimming come from the DNA, and the V and J calls and clone size come from that table. The sample contains under 75,000 clones, 70% to 85% of them found a single time. 5.5% of the sample lies in the top ten.

The chain is made from TRBV15 and TRBJ2-7, and TRBD1 may be the D gene, going by 5 matching bases. Sequencing was performed on peripheral blood. The origin of this receptor is a woman in her 70s with acute or convalescent COVID-19. For the CDR3, the sequence is CATSSLDSYEQYF. The sequence in DNA is TGTGCCACCAGCAGCTTAGACAGTTACGAGCAGTACTTC.